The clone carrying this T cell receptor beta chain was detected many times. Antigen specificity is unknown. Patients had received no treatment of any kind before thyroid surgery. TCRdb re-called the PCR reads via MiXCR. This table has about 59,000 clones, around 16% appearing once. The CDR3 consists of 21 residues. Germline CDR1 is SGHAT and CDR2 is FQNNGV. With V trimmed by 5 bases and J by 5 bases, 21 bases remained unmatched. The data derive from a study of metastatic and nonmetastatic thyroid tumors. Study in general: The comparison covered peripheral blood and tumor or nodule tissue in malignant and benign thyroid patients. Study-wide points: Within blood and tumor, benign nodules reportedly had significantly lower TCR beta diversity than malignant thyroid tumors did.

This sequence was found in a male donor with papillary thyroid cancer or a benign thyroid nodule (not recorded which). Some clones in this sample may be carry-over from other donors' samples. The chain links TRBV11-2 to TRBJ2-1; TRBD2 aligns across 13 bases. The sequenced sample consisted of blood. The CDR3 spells CASSGRRVDREGLAGHNEQFF. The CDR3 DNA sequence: TGTGCCAGCAGCGGGAGGCGCGTGGACAGGGAGGGACTAGCGGGGCACAATGAGCAGTTCTTC. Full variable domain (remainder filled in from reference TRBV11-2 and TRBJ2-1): EAGVAQSPRYKIIEKRQSVAFWCNPISGHATLYWYQQILGQGPKLLIQFQNNGVVDDSQLPKDRFSAERLKGVDSTLKIQPAKLEDSAVYLCASSGRRVDREGLAGHNEQFFGPGTRLTVL.